The source of this T cell receptor (beta chain) is a study of T cell responses to AZD1222 COVID-19 vaccine. Here immunoSEQ multiplex PCR was the method, and the copy in TCRdb shows in-frame clones only, minus some. The table records 150,000 to 200,000 clones, 80% to 90% of them present only once. As for this clone: Its antigen is still unknown.

The study's findings and limits: Regions 160-218 and 743-854 held dominance among vaccine-associated CD4 TCRs, which spanned spike. Targets within unmutated variant regions were reportedly found for nearly half of spike-specific TCRs. Clonal diversity may have been underestimated in mostly white British donors.

This sample comprised peripheral blood, obtained on day 0 of AZD1222 vaccination. The receptor was isolated from an adult in good health.

CDR3 bases: TGTGCCAGCAGTAGAGCGCGGGGGGACACAGATACGCAGTATTTT. It specifies CASSRARGDTDTQYF. This sequence joins TRBV25-1 and TRBJ2-3; 8 positions match TRBD2. V lost 5 bases, J lost 2 bases, and 6 bases stayed unmatched. The germline V gene has CDR1 MGHDK and CDR2 SYGVNS. CDR3 length: 15 amino acids.